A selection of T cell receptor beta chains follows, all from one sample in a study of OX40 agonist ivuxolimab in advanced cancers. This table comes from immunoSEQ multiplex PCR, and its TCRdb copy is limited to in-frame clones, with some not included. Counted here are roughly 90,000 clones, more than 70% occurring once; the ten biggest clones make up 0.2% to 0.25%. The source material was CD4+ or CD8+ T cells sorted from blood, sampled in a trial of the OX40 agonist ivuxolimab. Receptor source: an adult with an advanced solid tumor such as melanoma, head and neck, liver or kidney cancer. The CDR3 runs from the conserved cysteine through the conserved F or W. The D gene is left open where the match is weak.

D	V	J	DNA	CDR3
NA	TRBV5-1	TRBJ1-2	TGCGCCAGCAGCTCGACGGTAAACTATGGCTACACCTTC	CASSSTVNYGYTF
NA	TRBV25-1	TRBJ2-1	TGTGCCAGCAGTGATTCCCCTAGGCTAGCGCACAATGAGCAGTTCTTC	CASSDSPRLAHNEQFF
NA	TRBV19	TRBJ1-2	TGTGCCAGTAGTATACCCCAGACAGGAGGGATTAACTATGGCTACACCTTC	CASSIPQTGGINYGYTF
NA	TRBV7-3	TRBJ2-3	TGTGCCAGCAGCTTAATCCCTGGGACAGATACGCAGTATTTT	CASSLIPGTDTQYF
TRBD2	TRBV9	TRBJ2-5	TGTGCCAGCAGCCTAAAAAGCGGGAGCTGGGAGACCCAGTACTTC	CASSLKSGSWETQYF
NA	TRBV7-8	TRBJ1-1	TGTGCCAGCAGCTTAAGTAGCCGGGGGCTGAACACTGAAGCTTTCTTT	CASSLSSRGLNTEAFF
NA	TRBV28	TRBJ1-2	TGTGCCAGCACTACAAATGGTTGGGGGGCAGCCTATGGCTACACCTTC	CASTTNGWGAAYGYTF
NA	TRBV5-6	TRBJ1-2	TGTGCCAGCAGCTTGGCTGGCTATGGCTACACCTTC	CASSLAGYGYTF
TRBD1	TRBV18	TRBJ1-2	TGTGCCAGCTCACCAAGGGGACAGGGCCTACCGACCTATGGCTACACCTTC	CASSPRGQGLPTYGYTF
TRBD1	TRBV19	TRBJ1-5	TGTGCCAGTTCGGACAGGGGGCATCAGCCCCAGCATTTT	CASSDRGHQPQHF
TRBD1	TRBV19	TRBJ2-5	TGTGCCAGTAGTGGGGAGGGACAGGGAGGCGAGACCCAGTACTTC	CASSGEGQGGETQYF
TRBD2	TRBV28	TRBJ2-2	TGTGCCAGCAGTTTATGGGGACTAGCGGGGGGGCCCGGGGAGCTGTTTTTT	CASSLWGLAGGPGELFF
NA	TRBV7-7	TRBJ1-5	TGTGCTAGCATTCATGGGGTGACGAGCAATCAGCCCCAGCATTTT	CASIHGVTSNQPQHF
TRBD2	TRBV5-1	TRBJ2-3	TGCGCCAGCAGCCCCAAAACTAGCGGAGGGACAGATACGCAGTATTTT	CASSPKTSGGTDTQYF
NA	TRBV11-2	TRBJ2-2	TGTGCCAGCAGCACCCTGAACACCGGGGAGCTGTTTTTT	CASSTLNTGELFF
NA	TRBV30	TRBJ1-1	TGTGCCTGGAGGGAAAGTATGAGGGGCCTCTTTGAAGCTTTCTTT	CAWRESMRGLFEAFF
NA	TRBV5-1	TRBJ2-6	TGCGCCAGCAGCAACGGGGTCTCTGGGGCCAACGTCCTGACTTTC	CASSNGVSGANVLTF
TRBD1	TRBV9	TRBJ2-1	TGTGCCAGCAGCGTCGTGGGACAGGGCTACAATGAGCAGTTCTTC	CASSVVGQGYNEQFF
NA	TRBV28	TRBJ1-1	TGTGCCAGCGCATCAACAGGGTGGGGCACTGAAGCTTTCTTT	CASASTGWGTEAFF
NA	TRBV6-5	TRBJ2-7	TGTGCCAGCAGTTACTGGGACTCGCCATACGAGCAGTACTTC	CASSYWDSPYEQYF
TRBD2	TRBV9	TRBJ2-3	TGTGCCAGCAGCCCCCGGACTAGCGGGGGCACAGATACGCAGTATTTT	CASSPRTSGGTDTQYF
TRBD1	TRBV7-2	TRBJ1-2	TGTGCCAGCAGCTTAGCCGGGACAGGTGTAGGCTACACCTTC	CASSLAGTGVGYTF
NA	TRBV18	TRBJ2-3	TGTGCCAGCTCACCCGGTCGGACAGACACGCAGTATTTT	CASSPGRTDTQYF
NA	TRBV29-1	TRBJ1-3	TGCAGCGCGAGGTCGGGGACGTTCTCTGGAAACACCATATATTTT	CSARSGTFSGNTIYF
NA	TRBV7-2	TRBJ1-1	TGTGCCAGCAGCTTATGGAGGGACCGTGGTTTCTTT	CASSLWRDRGFF
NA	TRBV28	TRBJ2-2	TGTGCCAGCAGTTTATATATGGCCGGGGAGCTGTTTTTT	CASSLYMAGELFF